This T cell receptor beta chain was retrieved from a study of tumor and adjacent non-tumor tissue in lung cancer. RNA was extracted from bulk tissue without any cell sorting. Distant lung tissue was collected more than 3 cm away from the tumor edge. To note about this clonotype: Its antigen is still unknown.

Three rounds of nested PCR, following a modified ARM-PCR protocol, produced the TCRbeta library. MiXCR was run by TCRdb on the multiplex PCR reads, yielding one entry per CDR3 protein. The sample carries about 100,000 distinct CDR3 sequences, 60% to 80% recorded once. Broader study findings: Tumor repertoires had a smaller top 100 clone share than normal lung.

Germline values: CDR1 KGHDR, CDR2 SFDVKD. V was shortened by 5 bases and J by 4 bases, with 7 bases between the two germline ends. This CDR3 contains 12 residues. V is TRBV24-1 and J is TRBJ2-5; maybe TRBD2 (5 bases). The sequenced material came from distant non-tumor lung tissue. This TCR derives from a man aged 30 to 45 with non-small cell lung cancer. The CDR3 loop reads CATSGAGETQYF. The CDR3 DNA reads as TGTGCCACCAGTGGGGCGGGAGAGACCCAGTACTTC.